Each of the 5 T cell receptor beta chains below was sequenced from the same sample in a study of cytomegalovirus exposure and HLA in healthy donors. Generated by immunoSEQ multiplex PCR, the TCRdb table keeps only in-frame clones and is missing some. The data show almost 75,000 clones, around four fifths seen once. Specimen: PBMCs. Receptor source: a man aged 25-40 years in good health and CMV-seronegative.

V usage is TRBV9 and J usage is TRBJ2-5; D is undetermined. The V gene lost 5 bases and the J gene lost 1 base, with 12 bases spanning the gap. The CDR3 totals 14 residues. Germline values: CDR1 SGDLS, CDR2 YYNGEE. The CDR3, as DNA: TGTGCCAGCAGTTCAACTACCTTCCAAGAGACCCAGTACTTC. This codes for CASSSTTFQETQYF.

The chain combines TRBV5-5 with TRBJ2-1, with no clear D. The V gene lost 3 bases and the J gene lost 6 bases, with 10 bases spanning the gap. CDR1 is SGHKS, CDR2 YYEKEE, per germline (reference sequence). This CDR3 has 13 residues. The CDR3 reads CASSSGEANEQFF. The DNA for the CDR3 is TGTGCCAGCAGCTCCGGCGAGGCCAATGAGCAGTTCTTC. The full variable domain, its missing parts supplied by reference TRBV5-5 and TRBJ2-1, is DAGVTQSPTHLIKTRGQQVTLRCSPISGHKSVSWYQQVLGQGPQFIFQYYEKEERGRGNFPDRFSARQFPNYSSELNVNALLLGDSALYLCASSSGEANEQFFGPGTRLTVL.

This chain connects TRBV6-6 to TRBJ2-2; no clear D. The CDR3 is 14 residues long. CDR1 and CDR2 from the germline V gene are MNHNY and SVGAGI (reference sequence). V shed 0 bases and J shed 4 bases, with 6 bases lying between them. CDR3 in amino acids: CASSYSASTGELFF. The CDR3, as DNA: TGTGCCAGCAGTTACTCGGCCAGCACCGGGGAGCTGTTTTTT.

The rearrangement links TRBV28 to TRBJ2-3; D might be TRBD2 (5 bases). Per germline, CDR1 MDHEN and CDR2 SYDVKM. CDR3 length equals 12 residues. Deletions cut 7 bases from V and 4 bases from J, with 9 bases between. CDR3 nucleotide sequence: TGTGCCAGCATCGACTATCCAGATACGCAGTATTTT. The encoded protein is CASIDYPDTQYF.

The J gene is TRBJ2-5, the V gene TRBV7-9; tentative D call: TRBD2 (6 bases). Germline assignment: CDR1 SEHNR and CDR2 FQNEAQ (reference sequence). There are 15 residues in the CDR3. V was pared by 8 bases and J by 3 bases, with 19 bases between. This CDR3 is CASYKRVGRKETQYF. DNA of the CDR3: TGTGCCAGCTACAAGCGGGTGGGGAGAAAAGAGACCCAGTACTTC.